The clone carrying this T cell receptor beta chain was detected ten times or more. Its antigen is unidentified. Using its own MiXCR run on the multiplex PCR reads, TCRdb lists one record per CDR3 protein. The sample consists of 200,000 to 300,000 distinct CDR3 sequences, more than 30% of them appearing once. Germline V lookup: CDR1 KGHDR, CDR2 SFDVKD. CDR3 size: 13 residues. V was clipped by 10 bases and J by 6 bases, with 15 bases between them. The source of the sample is a study of breast tumors, draining lymph nodes, adjacent tissues. Breast cancer patients provided tissue from their axillary draining lymph nodes. Study-wide points: Compared with basal-like, luminal-like tumors shared significantly more repertoire with nontumor tissue. Tumor TCR diversity was below lymph nodes but above nontumor tissue.

This clonotype was obtained from a female donor with breast cancer. Some clones in this sample may be carry-over from other donors' samples. J is TRBJ2-4 and V is TRBV24-1, with D possibly being TRBD1 or TRBD2 (6 bases each). Specimen: axillary lymph node tissue. The CDR3 loop reads CATSPGGGNIQYF. For the CDR3, the DNA is TGTGCCACGTCTCCAGGAGGGGGAAACATTCAGTACTTC.